Below, 27 T cell receptor beta chains from the same sample are listed, as sequenced in a study of blood T cell repertoires in COVID-19. Assay: immunoSEQ multiplex PCR; the TCRdb copy retains only in-frame clones and omits some. The sample lists about 310,000 clones, 87% occurring once. Sequenced input: peripheral blood. The source of these receptors is a man aged 45-65 years with active or convalescent COVID-19.

V is TRBV30 and J is TRBJ1-2; D is perhaps TRBD1 (5 bases). The CDR3 covers 14 residues. V was clipped by 0 bases and J by 7 bases, with 15 bases between them. The germline V gene has CDR1 GTSNPN and CDR2 SVGIG (reference sequence). CDR3 bases: TGTGCCTGGAGTGTCGCCAGGGCCCGTCCTGGCTACACCTTC. It encodes CAWSVARARPGYTF.

For this clone: The identical CDR3 is also encoded by other nucleotide sequences in the sample. The J gene is TRBJ1-2, the V gene TRBV10-3; maybe TRBD1 (6 bases). The ends were cut back, 3 bases at V and 2 bases at J, with 7 bases in the middle. This CDR3 comprises 13 residues. Germline V gene sequence: CDR1 ENHRY, CDR2 SYGVKD. In DNA, the CDR3 is TGTGCCATCAGTGAAGGACAGAACTATGGCTACACCTTC. Translation gives CAISEGQNYGYTF.

This chain joins TRBV19 and TRBJ2-7; D is uncertain. Trimming stripped 10 bases from V and 2 bases from J, with 18 bases between. This CDR3 comprises 14 residues. CDR1 is LNHDA and CDR2 is SQIVND in the germline V gene (reference sequence). The CDR3 coding sequence is TGTGCCACTTCCATTGGTCCGCCTACCTACGAGCAGTACTTC. Protein: CATSIGPPTYEQYF.

This clone was seen a few times. The V call is TRBV6-2 or TRBV6-3, the J call TRBJ1-6, with D perhaps TRBD1 (5 bases). This CDR3 comprises 14 residues. V was trimmed by 7 bases and J by 8 bases, leaving 15 bases between them. The germline V gene encodes CDR1 MNHEY and CDR2 SVGEGT. CDR3 in DNA: TGTGCCAGCATCCCCATTGGGGGGGATTCACCCCTCCACTTT. It is translated as CASIPIGGDSPLHF.

The chain combines TRBV28 with TRBJ2-7; 8 bases line up with TRBD1. V was clipped by 2 bases and J by 4 bases; unmatched bases: 10. The CDR3 sequence is 16 residues long. Germline V gene lookup returns CDR1 MDHEN and CDR2 SYDVKM. This CDR3 reads CASSLNSGGQSYEQYF. In nucleotides, the CDR3 is TGTGCCAGCAGTTTAAACTCAGGGGGCCAATCGTACGAGCAGTACTTC.

The rearrangement uses TRBV28 and TRBJ1-2; D uncertain. Germline assignment: CDR1 MDHEN and CDR2 SYDVKM. The length of the CDR3 is 15 residues. Trimming pared 6 bases from V and 2 bases from J, leaving 16 bases between. In DNA, the CDR3 is TGTGCCAGCAGCCACAGAGAGGGAGTGAACTATGGCTACACCTTC. Protein product: CASSHREGVNYGYTF.

The chain uses TRBV9 and TRBJ1-2; D gene uncertain. The CDR3 sequence is 12 residues long. CDR1 SGDLS and CDR2 YYNGEE come from the germline V gene. The V and J ends lost 0 bases and 6 bases respectively, with 6 bases between them. In DNA form, the CDR3 reads TGTGCCAGCAGCGTAGATGGAGATGGCTACACCTTC. Protein: CASSVDGDGYTF.

In this sample, this clone turned up once. The chain employs TRBV6-2 or TRBV6-3 and TRBJ2-4; D is possibly TRBD2 (6 bases). V shed 7 bases and J shed 11 bases, with 27 bases lying between them. CDR1 is MNHEY, CDR2 SVGEGT, per germline. The length of the CDR3 is 16 residues. The CDR3 loop reads CASTPRGAGKTSFQYF. The CDR3 DNA follows: TGTGCCAGCACCCCGCGCGGCGCGGGGAAGACTTCATTTCAGTACTTC.

The chain combines TRBV14 with TRBJ2-6; TRBD1 is a possible D gene (5 bases). The V gene's germline CDR1 is SGHDN and CDR2 FVKESK. The CDR3 spans 17 residues. The V end was cut by 5 bases, the J end by 2 bases, with 16 bases between. CDR3 loop: CASSGHLYAAGANVLTF. The CDR3 DNA sequence: TGTGCCAGCAGCGGACACTTATATGCGGCTGGGGCCAACGTCCTGACTTTC.

This chain joins TRBV6-5 and TRBJ2-2; 7 bases align to TRBD2. The junction had 4 bases not matched to a gene; V was cut back by 6 bases and J by 0 bases. The germline V gene encodes CDR1 MNHEY and CDR2 SVGAGI. This CDR3 comprises 15 residues. The DNA for the CDR3 is TGTGCCAGCAGAGCGGGACTCGCGAACACCGGGGAGCTGTTTTTT. This encodes CASRAGLANTGELFF.

The chain uses TRBV7-9 and TRBJ2-2; TRBD2 matches at 7 bases. CDR1 and CDR2 from the germline V gene are SEHNR and FQNEAQ (reference sequence). The J segment lost 4 bases and the V segment lost 4 bases, leaving 6 bases of the junction unmatched. The CDR3 totals 15 residues. For the CDR3, the DNA is TGTGCCAGCAGCTCCCGGGGCGGGAGCACCGGGGAGCTGTTTTTT. This gives the protein CASSSRGGSTGELFF. The whole variable domain, remainder taken from reference TRBV7-9 and TRBJ2-2, is DTGVSQNPRHKITKRGQNVTFRCDPISEHNRLYWYRQTLGQGPEFLTYFQNEAQLEKSRLLSDRFSAERPKGSFSTLEIQRTEQGDSAMYLCASSSRGGSTGELFFGEGSRLTVL.

Only one count was recorded for this clone. This chain connects TRBV7-2 to TRBJ2-7, with D tentatively TRBD2 (7 bases). The CDR3 totals 16 residues. Trimming took 3 bases from V and 0 from J, leaving 15 bases between them. Germline CDR1 SGHTA, CDR2 FQGNSA. CDR3 region: CASSFTGGPSSYEQYF. DNA for the CDR3: TGTGCCAGCAGCTTCACGGGGGGCCCTTCCTCCTACGAGCAGTACTTC. Full variable domain (rest looked up from reference TRBV7-2 and TRBJ2-7): GAGVSQSPSNKVTEKGKDVELRCDPISGHTALYWYRQSLGQGLEFLIYFQGNSAPDKSGLPSDRFSAERTGGSVSTLTIQRTQQEDSAVYLCASSFTGGPSSYEQYFGPGTRLTVT.

This rearrangement joins TRBV28 to TRBJ1-2; TRBD1 matches 8 bases. Germline V gene lookup returns CDR1 MDHEN and CDR2 SYDVKM. The length of the CDR3 is 14 residues. Unmatched junction bases numbered 8, after V lost 7 bases and J lost 4 bases. The CDR3: CASNTGGRFYGYTF. CDR3 bases: TGTGCCAGCAACACAGGGGGTCGATTCTATGGCTACACCTTC.

The CDR3 reads CASSLWRNTEAFF. The CDR3 bases are TGTGCCAGCAGCTTGTGGAGAAACACTGAAGCTTTCTTT. This chain joins TRBV5-6 and TRBJ1-1; no firm D call. The CDR3 totals 13 residues. Deletions cut 1 base from V and 2 bases from J, with 6 bases between. CDR1 is SGHDT, CDR2 YYEEEE, per germline.

The chain uses TRBV2 and TRBJ2-7; TRBD2 agrees at 7 bases. J was trimmed by 2 bases and V by 10 bases; bases with no gene match: 14. The germline V gene has CDR1 SNHLY and CDR2 FYNNEI. CDR3 size: 15 residues. The CDR3 region is CAILTRGGLTYEQYF. CDR3 DNA: TGTGCCATCCTTACCCGGGGAGGGCTGACCTACGAGCAGTACTTC.

V is TRBV13 and J is TRBJ2-7; the D gene is possibly TRBD1 (5 bases). The CDR3 is 14 amino acids. CDR1 and CDR2 (germline): PRHDT, FYEKMQ (reference sequence). V gave up 3 bases and J gave up 2 bases, with 11 bases separating them. CDR3 protein: CASSFSGSPYEQYF. The DNA of the CDR3 is TGTGCCAGCAGCTTCTCAGGGTCCCCCTACGAGCAGTACTTC.

The genes are TRBV11-2 and TRBJ2-7, with TRBD1 matching over 7 bases. J was trimmed by 7 bases and V by 5 bases; bases with no gene match: 5. Per the germline V gene, CDR1 is SGHAT and CDR2 is FQNNGV. CDR3 size: 12 residues. The CDR3 is CASSTMTGEQYF. The CDR3 nucleotides are TGTGCCAGCAGCACCATGACAGGGGAGCAGTACTTC.

The chain combines TRBV10-3 with TRBJ1-1; 11 bases map to TRBD1. V gave up 10 bases and J gave up 0 bases; unmatched junction bases: 4. Germline V gene lookup returns CDR1 ENHRY and CDR2 SYGVKD. CDR3 size: 14 residues. The CDR3 nucleotides are TGTGCCACTGGACAGGGGGCCTTGAACACTGAAGCTTTCTTT. Translation: CATGQGALNTEAFF.

The rearrangement joins TRBV5-4 to TRBJ1-1; D possibly corresponds to TRBD1 (5 bases). The germline V gene encodes CDR1 SGHNT and CDR2 YYREEE (reference sequence). V was clipped by 3 bases and J by 1 base, with 19 bases between them. The CDR3 has 17 amino acids. CDR3 DNA sequence: TGTGCCAGCAGCTCCCCGACCTACAGGAAAAGGAACACTGAAGCTTTCTTT. Translating gives CASSSPTYRKRNTEAFF.

The chain carries TRBV19 and TRBJ1-5, with 9 bases lining up with TRBD1. From germline, CDR1 is LNHDA and CDR2 SQIVND (reference sequence). V lost 6 bases, J lost 2 bases, and 5 bases stayed unmatched. The CDR3 sequence is 15 residues long. In DNA form, the CDR3 reads TGTGCCAGTAGCCGGGACAGGGTACGCAATCAGCCCCAGCATTTT. As protein: CASSRDRVRNQPQHF.

The chain uses TRBV5-1 and TRBJ1-2; 7 positions match TRBD1. Germline V lookup: CDR1 SGHRS, CDR2 YFSETQ. This CDR3 is built from 13 residues. V was clipped by 4 bases and J by 2 bases; unmatched bases: 2. CDR3 coding DNA: TGCGCCAGCAGCGAGGGACAGAACTATGGCTACACCTTC. Amino acids: CASSEGQNYGYTF.

This chain connects TRBV2 to TRBJ1-4; no firm D call. CDR1 is SNHLY, CDR2 FYNNEI, per germline. CDR3 length equals 14 residues. Trimming shortened V by 8 bases and J by 7 bases, and 17 bases separated the two germline ends. This CDR3 reads CASRREVLGEKLFF. The CDR3 coding sequence is TGTGCCAGCCGGAGGGAGGTATTAGGTGAAAAACTGTTTTTT.

CDR3 loop: CASSPNGQGDYGYTF. In nucleotides, the CDR3 is TGCGCCAGCAGCCCCAATGGACAGGGCGACTATGGCTACACCTTC. This chain connects TRBV5-1 to TRBJ1-2; 8 bases map to TRBD1. The CDR3 is made up of 15 amino acids. J was trimmed by 3 bases and V by 4 bases; bases with no gene match: 8. CDR1 SGHRS and CDR2 YFSETQ come from the germline V gene.

This rearrangement joins TRBV5-8 to TRBJ2-5; 10 bases are shared with TRBD1. Germline CDR1 reads SGHTS; CDR2 reads YDEGEE. CDR3 size: 15 residues. J was trimmed by 5 bases and V by 5 bases; bases with no gene match: 9. CDR3 residues: CASRQGQGIGETQYF. In DNA form, the CDR3 reads TGTGCCAGCAGACAGGGACAGGGGATTGGGGAGACCCAGTACTTC.

This chain connects TRBV5-4 to TRBJ2-7, with a tentative D call TRBD2 (5 bases). V gave up 4 bases and J gave up 0 bases, with 11 bases separating them. The length of the CDR3 is 14 residues. Germline loops: CDR1 SGHNT, CDR2 YYREEE (reference sequence). The CDR3 DNA reads TGTGCCAGCAGCGACGGGGTTAACTCCTACGAGCAGTACTTC. Its translation is CASSDGVNSYEQYF.

This sequence joins TRBV19 and TRBJ1-5, with D maybe TRBD1 (6 bases). The CDR3 contains 14 residues. V lost 7 bases and J 4 bases, leaving 14 bases between the germline ends. The germline V gene encodes CDR1 LNHDA and CDR2 SQIVND (reference sequence). The CDR3, as DNA: TGTGCCAGTACCACACAGGGCCTGAATCAGCCCCAGCATTTT. It codes for CASTTQGLNQPQHF. The full variable domain, rest sourced from reference TRBV19 and TRBJ1-5, is DGGITQSPKYLFRKEGQNVTLSCEQNLNHDAMYWYRQDPGQGLRLIYYSQIVNDFQKGDIAEGYSVSREKKESFPLTVTSAQKNPTAFYLCASTTQGLNQPQHFGDGTRLSIL.

The genes are TRBV30 and TRBJ2-7; TRBD1 agrees at 7 bases. Trimming removed 1 base from V and 2 bases from J; junction bases left unmatched: 8. CDR3 size: 15 residues. Germline V gene lookup returns CDR1 GTSNPN and CDR2 SVGIG (reference sequence). DNA for the CDR3: TGTGCCTGGAGTGCACTCAACAGGGGTGCCTACGAGCAGTACTTC. This encodes CAWSALNRGAYEQYF.